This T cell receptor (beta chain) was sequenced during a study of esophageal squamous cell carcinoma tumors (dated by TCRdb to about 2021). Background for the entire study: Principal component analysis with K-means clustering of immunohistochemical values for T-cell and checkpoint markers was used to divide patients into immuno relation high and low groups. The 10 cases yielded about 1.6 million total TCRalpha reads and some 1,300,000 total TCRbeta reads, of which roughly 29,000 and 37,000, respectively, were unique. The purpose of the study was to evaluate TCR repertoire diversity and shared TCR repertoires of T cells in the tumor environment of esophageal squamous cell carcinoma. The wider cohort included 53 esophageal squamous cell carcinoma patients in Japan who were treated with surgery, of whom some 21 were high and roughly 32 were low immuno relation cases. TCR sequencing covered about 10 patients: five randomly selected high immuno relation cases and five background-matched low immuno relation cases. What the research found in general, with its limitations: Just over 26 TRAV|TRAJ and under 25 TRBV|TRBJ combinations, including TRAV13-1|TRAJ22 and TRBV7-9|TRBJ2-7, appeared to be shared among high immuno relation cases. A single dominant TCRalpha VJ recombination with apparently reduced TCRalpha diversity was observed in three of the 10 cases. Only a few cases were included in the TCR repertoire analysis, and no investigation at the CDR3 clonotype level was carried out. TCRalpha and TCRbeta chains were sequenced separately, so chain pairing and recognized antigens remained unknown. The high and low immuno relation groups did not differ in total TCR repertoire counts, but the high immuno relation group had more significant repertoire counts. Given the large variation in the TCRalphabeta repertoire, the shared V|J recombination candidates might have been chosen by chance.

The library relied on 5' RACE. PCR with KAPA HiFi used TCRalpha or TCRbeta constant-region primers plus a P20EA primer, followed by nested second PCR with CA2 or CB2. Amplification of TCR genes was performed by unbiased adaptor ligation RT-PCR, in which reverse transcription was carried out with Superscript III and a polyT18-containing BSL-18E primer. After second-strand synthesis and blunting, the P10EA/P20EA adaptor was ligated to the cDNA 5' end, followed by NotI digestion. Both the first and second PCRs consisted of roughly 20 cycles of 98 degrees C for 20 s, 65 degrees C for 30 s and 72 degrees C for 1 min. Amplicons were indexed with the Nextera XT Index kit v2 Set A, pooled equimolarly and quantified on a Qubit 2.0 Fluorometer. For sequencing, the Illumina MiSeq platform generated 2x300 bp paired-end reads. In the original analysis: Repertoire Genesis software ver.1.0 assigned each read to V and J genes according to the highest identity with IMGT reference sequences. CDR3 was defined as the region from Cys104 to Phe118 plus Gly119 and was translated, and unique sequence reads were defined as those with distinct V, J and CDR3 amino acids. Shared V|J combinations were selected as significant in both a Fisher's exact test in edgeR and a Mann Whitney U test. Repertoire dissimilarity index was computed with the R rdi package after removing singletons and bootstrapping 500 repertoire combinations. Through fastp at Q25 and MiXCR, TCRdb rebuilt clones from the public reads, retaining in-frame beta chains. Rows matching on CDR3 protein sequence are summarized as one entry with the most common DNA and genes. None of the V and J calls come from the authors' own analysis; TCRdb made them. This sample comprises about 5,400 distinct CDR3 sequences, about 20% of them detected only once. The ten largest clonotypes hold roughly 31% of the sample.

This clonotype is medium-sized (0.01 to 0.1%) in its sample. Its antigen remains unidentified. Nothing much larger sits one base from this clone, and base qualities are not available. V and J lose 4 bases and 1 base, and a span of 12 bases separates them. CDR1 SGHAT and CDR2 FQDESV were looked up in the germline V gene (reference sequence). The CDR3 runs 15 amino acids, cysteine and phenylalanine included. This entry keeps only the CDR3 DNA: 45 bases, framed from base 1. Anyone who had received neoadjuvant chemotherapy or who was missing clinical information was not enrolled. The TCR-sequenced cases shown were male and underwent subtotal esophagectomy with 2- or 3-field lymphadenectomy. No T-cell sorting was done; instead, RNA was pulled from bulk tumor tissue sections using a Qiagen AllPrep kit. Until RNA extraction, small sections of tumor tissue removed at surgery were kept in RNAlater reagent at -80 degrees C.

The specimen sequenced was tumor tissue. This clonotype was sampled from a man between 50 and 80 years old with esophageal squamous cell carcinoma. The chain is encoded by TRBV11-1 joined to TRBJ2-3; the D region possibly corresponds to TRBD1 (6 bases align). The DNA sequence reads TGTGCCAGCAGCTCACAGGGTTGGGGCACAGATACGCAGTATTTT. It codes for CASSSQGWGTDTQYF.